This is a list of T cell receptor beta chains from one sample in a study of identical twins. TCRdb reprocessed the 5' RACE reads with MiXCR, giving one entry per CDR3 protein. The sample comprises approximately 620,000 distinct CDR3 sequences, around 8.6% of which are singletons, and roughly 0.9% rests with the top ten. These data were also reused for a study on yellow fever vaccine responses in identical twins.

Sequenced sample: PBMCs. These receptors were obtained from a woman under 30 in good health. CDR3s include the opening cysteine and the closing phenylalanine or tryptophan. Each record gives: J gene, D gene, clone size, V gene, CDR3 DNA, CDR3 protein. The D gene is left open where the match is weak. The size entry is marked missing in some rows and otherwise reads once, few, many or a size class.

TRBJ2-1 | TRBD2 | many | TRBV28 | TGTGCCAGCAGTGGACTAGCGGGAGGAGCAAATGAGCAGTTCTTC | CASSGLAGGANEQFF
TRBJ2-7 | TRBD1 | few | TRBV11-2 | TGTGCCAGCAGCAAGCCTACAGGGGGGATTGCCTACGAGCAGTACTTC | CASSKPTGGIAYEQYF
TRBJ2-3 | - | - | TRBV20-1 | TGCAGTGCTAGCCCGACTGGATTGGTGGAGCAGTATTTT | CSASPTGLVEQYF
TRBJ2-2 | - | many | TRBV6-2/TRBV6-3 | TGTGCCAGCAGTTACTGGGACGGGATCACCGGGGAGCTGTTTTTT | CASSYWDGITGELFF
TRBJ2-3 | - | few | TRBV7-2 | TGTGCCAGCAGCTTATTTCCGGGGCCTAACCCAGATACGCAGTATTTT | CASSLFPGPNPDTQYF
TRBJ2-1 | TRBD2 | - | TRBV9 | TGTGCCAGCAGCGTAGATATAGCGGGTGAGCAGTTCTTC | CASSVDIAGEQFF
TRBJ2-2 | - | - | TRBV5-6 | TGTGCCAGCAGCCCCGGGCTCCAATGGCCCGGGGAGCTGTTTTTT | CASSPGLQWPGELFF
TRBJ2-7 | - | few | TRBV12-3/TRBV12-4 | TGTGCCAGCAGTTTCGTACAGGGCGGGGACTCCTACGAGCAGTACTTC | CASSFVQGGDSYEQYF
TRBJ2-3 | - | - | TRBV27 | TGTGCCAGCAATACCTGGGGGGCGAAAGATACGCAGTATTTT | CASNTWGAKDTQYF
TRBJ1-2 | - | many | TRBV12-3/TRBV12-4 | TGTGCCAGCAGCGACAGGAACTATGGCTACACCTTC | CASSDRNYGYTF
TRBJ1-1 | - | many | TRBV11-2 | TGTGCCAGCAGCCGCCAGGGGAACACTGAAGCTTTCTTT | CASSRQGNTEAFF
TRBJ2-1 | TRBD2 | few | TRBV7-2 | TGTGCCAGCAGCGGTAGAGAACTAGCGGCATCCTACAATGAGCAGTTCTTC | CASSGRELAASYNEQFF
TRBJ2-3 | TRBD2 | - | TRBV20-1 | TGCAGTGCTAGGGATCCGGGGGGGACAGATACGCAGTATTTT | CSARDPGGTDTQYF
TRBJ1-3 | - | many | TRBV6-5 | TGTGCCAGCATGGCAGCTGGAAACACCATATATTTT | CASMAAGNTIYF
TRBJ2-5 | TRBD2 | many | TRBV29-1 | TGCAGCGTTGAAGGCGGGAGCCTGGTGGGAGAGACCCAGTACTTC | CSVEGGSLVGETQYF
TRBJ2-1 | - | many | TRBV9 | TGTGCCAGCAGCGTAGCGGCCAACCACAGGGAGCAGTTCTTC | CASSVAANHREQFF
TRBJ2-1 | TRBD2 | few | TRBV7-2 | TGTGCCAGCAGCTTAGTGAGCGGGGTAAATGAGCAGTTCTTC | CASSLVSGVNEQFF
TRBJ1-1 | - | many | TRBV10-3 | TGTGCCATTCGGTGGGGGCAGGACACTGAAGCTTTCTTT | CAIRWGQDTEAFF
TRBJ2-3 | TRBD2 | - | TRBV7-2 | TGTGCCAGCAGAAGCGGGAGGGGCTGGGATACGCAGTATTTT | CASRSGRGWDTQYF
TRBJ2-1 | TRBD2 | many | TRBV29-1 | TGCAGCGTTCTAGGACTAGCGGGGGGGAGCTCCTACAATGAGCAGTTCTTC | CSVLGLAGGSSYNEQFF
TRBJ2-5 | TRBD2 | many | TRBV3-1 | TGTGCCAGCAGCCAAGATCAGAGCGGGGGGGCCGGCGAGACCCAGTACTTC | CASSQDQSGGAGETQYF
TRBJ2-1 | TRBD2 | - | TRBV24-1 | TGTGCCACCAGTGATTTCCTAGCGGGAGCCTACAATGAGCAGTTCTTC | CATSDFLAGAYNEQFF
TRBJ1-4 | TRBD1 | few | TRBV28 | TGTGCCAGCAGTCTCGGACAGGCAAATCAGGAAAAACTGTTTTTT | CASSLGQANQEKLFF
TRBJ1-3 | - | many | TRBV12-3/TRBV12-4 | TGTGCCAGCAGTTTAGATGGGACCTCCTCTGGAAACACCATATATTTT | CASSLDGTSSGNTIYF
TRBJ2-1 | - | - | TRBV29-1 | TGCAGCGTTGAATGGGGGGAGCAGTTCTTC | CSVEWGEQFF
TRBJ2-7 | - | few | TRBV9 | TGTGCCAGCAGCGTTGACAGTGGGTCTACCTACGAGCAGTACTTC | CASSVDSGSTYEQYF
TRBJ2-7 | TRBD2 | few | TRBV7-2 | TGTGCCAGCAGCTTTAAGGCTAGCGGGAGTCTCGAGCAGTACTTC | CASSFKASGSLEQYF
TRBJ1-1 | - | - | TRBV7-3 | TGTGCCAGCAGCTCCCACATGAACACTGAAGCTTTCTTT | CASSSHMNTEAFF
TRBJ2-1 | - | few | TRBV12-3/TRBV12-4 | TGTGCCAGCAGTTTCGGGAACTCCTACAATGAGCAGTTCTTC | CASSFGNSYNEQFF
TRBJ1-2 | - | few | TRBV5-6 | TGTGCCAGCAGCTTGGCGTCTGGGCGGACGTACTATGGCTACACCTTC | CASSLASGRTYYGYTF
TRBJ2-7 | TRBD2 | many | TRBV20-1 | TGCAGTGCTAGGGGACCGTGGACTAGCGGCTCCTACGAGCAGTACTTC | CSARGPWTSGSYEQYF
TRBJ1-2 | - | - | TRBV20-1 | TGCAGTGCTAACCCAACGCGGGGGGTCTATAACTATGGCTACACCTTC | CSANPTRGVYNYGYTF
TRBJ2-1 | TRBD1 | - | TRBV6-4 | TGTGCCAGCAGTGACAGGGGGCAGGATGAGCAGTTCTTC | CASSDRGQDEQFF
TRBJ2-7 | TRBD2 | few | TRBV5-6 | TGTGCCAGCATGGTAGCGGGAGGCTCACACGAGCAGTACTTC | CASMVAGGSHEQYF
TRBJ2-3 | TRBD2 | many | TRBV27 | TGTGCCAGCAGTTTATCCCTAGCGGGAGGGCCGTGGGATACGCAGTATTTT | CASSLSLAGGPWDTQYF
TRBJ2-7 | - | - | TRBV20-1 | TGCAGTGCCTGGCTTGCGGGGAGCTCCTACGAGCAGTACTTC | CSAWLAGSSYEQYF
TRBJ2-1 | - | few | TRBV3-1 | TGTGCCAGCAGCAAAGAGAAGGCACAGTCCCAGTTCTTC | CASSKEKAQSQFF
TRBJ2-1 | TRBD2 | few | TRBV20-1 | TGCAGTGCAAGAACGGGACTAGCGGGGGGCCTGATCTACAATGAGCAGTTCTTC | CSARTGLAGGLIYNEQFF
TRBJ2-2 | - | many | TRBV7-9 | TGTGCCAGCAGCTTAGCCGGGAGTGGCACCGGGGAGCTGTTTTTT | CASSLAGSGTGELFF
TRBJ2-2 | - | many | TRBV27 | TGTGCCAGCAGTTTATGGCGCAGGGAAAGGGGAAAGCTGTTTTTT | CASSLWRRERGKLFF
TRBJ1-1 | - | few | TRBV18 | TGTGCCAGCTCACCACGGCCAGTTTTCACTTTCGCTGAAGCTTTCTTT | CASSPRPVFTFAEAFF
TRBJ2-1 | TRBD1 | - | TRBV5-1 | TGCGCCAGCAGCTTCATGCAGGGGGCAGATGAGCAGTTCTTC | CASSFMQGADEQFF
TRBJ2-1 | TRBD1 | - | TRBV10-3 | TGTGCCATCAGAGCCGGGACAGGGGGCGTCGAGCAGTTCTTC | CAIRAGTGGVEQFF
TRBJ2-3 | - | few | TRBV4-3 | TGCGCCAGCAGCCAAGAAGGAACAGAGGGTCGCACAGATACGCAGTATTTT | CASSQEGTEGRTDTQYF
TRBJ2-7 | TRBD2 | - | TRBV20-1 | TGCAGTGCTAGAGGTTTGGGACTAGCGGAATACGAGCAGTACTTC | CSARGLGLAEYEQYF
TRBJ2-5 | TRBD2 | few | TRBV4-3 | TGCGCCAGCAGCCAAGACGGGACTAGCGGGTTGCCCCAGTACTTC | CASSQDGTSGLPQYF